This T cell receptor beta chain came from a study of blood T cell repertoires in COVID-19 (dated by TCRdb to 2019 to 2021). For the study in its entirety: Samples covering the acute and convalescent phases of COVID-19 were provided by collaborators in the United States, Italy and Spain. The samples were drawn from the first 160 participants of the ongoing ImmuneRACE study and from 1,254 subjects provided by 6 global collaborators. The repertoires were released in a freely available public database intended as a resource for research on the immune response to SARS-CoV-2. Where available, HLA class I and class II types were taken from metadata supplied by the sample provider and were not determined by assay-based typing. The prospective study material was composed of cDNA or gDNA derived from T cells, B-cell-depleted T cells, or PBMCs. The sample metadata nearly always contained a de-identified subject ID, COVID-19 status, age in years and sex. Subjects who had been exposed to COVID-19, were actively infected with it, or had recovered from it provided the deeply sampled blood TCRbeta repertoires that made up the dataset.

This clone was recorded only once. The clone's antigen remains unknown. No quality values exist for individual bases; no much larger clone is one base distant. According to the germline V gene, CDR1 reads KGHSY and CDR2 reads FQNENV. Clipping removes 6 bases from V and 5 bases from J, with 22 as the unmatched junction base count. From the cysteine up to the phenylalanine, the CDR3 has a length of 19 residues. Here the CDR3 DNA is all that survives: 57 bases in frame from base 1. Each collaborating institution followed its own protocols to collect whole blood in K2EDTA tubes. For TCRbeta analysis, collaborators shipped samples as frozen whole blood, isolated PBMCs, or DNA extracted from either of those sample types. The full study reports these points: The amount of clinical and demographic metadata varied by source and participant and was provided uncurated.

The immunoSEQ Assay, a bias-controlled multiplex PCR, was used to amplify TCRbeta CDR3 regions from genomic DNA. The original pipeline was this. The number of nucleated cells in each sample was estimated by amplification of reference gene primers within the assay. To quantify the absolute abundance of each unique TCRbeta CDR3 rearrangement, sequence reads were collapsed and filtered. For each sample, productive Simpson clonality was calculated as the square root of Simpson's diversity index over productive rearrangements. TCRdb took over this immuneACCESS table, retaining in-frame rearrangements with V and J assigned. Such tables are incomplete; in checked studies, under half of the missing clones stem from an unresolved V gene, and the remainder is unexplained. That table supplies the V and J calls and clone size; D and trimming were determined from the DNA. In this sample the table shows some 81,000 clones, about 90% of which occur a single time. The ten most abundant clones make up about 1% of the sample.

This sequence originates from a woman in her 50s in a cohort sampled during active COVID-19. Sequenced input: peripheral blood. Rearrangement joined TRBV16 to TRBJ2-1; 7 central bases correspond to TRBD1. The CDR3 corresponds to CASSPRQGTASSPNNEQFF. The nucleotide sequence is TGTGCCAGCAGTCCCCGGCAGGGGACAGCGAGTTCCCCTAACAATGAGCAGTTCTTC.